A single sample gave rise to the 12 T cell receptor beta chains below, sequenced in a study of blood T cell repertoires in COVID-19. Here immunoSEQ multiplex PCR was the method, and the copy in TCRdb shows in-frame clones only, minus some. The data contain some 100,000 clones, roughly 89% of them singletons. The sample comprised peripheral blood. The receptors originated from an elderly woman with active COVID-19.

The chain carries TRBV6-5 and TRBJ2-1, with 11 bases aligning to TRBD2. Trimming removed 7 bases from V and 5 bases from J; junction bases left unmatched: 7. CDR3 length equals 15 residues. Germline CDR1 reads MNHEY; CDR2 reads SVGAGI. The CDR3 sequence: CASTRLAGTDNEQFF. In nucleotides, the CDR3 is TGTGCCAGCACCCGACTAGCGGGGACAGACAATGAGCAGTTCTTC.

V and J are TRBV25-1 and TRBJ2-3; the match to TRBD2 covers 7 bases. Germline V lookup: CDR1 MGHDK, CDR2 SYGVNS. The CDR3 extends over 12 amino acids. V gave up 2 bases and J gave up 8 bases; unmatched junction bases: 1. Here the CDR3 DNA reads TGTGCCAGCAGTGAAGGCGGGGGTACGCAGTATTTT. As protein: CASSEGGGTQYF.

This clone was detected only once. The chain recombines TRBV4-2 with TRBJ2-5; no definite D call. CDR3 length: 15 amino acids. The V gene lost 6 bases and the J gene lost 1 base, with 15 bases spanning the gap. CDR1 LGHNA and CDR2 YNFKEQ come from the germline V gene. For the CDR3, the DNA is TGTGCCAGCAGTACCGCTGGGCGCTTCCAAGAGACCCAGTACTTC. Translating gives CASSTAGRFQETQYF.

The V and J genes are TRBV7-9 and TRBJ2-5, with D hard to call. Per germline, CDR1 SEHNR and CDR2 FQNEAQ (reference sequence). This CDR3 spans 11 amino acids. Deletions cut 4 bases from V and 3 bases from J, with 3 bases between. The CDR3 nucleotides are TGTGCCAGCAGCTCCGAAGAGACCCAGTACTTC. The encoded protein is CASSSEETQYF.

V gene TRBV5-8 combines with J gene TRBJ2-3; 8 bases line up with TRBD1. From germline, CDR1 is SGHTS and CDR2 YDEGEE. The CDR3 runs 16 residues. V shed 4 bases and J 5 bases; nucleotides not matched to a gene: 12. In DNA form, the CDR3 reads TGTGCCAGCAGCCTTGCGCAGGGGGCGGAAGGAGATACGCAGTATTTT. Translation: CASSLAQGAEGDTQYF. Drawing the rest from reference TRBV5-8 and TRBJ2-3, the complete variable domain is EAGVTQSPTHLIKTRGQQATLRCSPISGHTSVYWYQQALGLGLQFLLWYDEGEERNRGNFPPRFSGRQFPNYSSELNVNALELEDSALYLCASSLAQGAEGDTQYFGPGTRLTVL.

J is TRBJ1-4 and V is TRBV19; tentatively, D is TRBD1 (5 bases). Trimming took off 7 bases at V and 0 bases at J, with 12 bases between the two ends. The CDR3 length is 15 residues. Germline values: CDR1 LNHDA, CDR2 SQIVND (reference sequence). CDR3 sequence (DNA): TGTGCCAGTATGGGATGGGACTCAACTAATGAAAAACTGTTTTTT. This gives the protein CASMGWDSTNEKLFF.

The V call is TRBV21-1, the J call TRBJ2-1; the listed D gene, TRBD2, was not tested against the DNA. TRBV21-1 is annotated as a pseudogene. The CDR3 covers 16 residues. CDR3 protein: CASSKGSREGYNEQFF. CDR3 in DNA: TGTGCCAGCAGCAAAGGCTCCCGGGAGGGGTACAATGAGCAGTTCTTC.

The rearrangement uses TRBV5-4 and TRBJ1-3, with a possible D match to TRBD1 (5 bases). V lost 1 base and J 4 bases, leaving 15 bases between the germline ends. This CDR3 contains 16 residues. Germline CDR1 SGHNT, CDR2 YYREEE (reference sequence). The CDR3: CASSLISGKGGNTIYF. The DNA of the CDR3 is TGTGCCAGCAGCTTGATTTCAGGGAAAGGCGGAAACACCATATATTTT.

This rearrangement joins TRBV28 to TRBJ2-7; 9 nucleotides line up with TRBD1. The CDR3 runs 15 residues. J lost 6 bases, V lost 6 bases, and 12 bases had no gene match. Looked up from germline, CDR1 is MDHEN and CDR2 is SYDVKM. CDR3 nucleotides: TGTGCCAGCAGGTACCGGGACAGGGCCTCCCTCGAGCAGTACTTC. Protein product: CASRYRDRASLEQYF. The entire variable domain, with the rest obtained from reference TRBV28 and TRBJ2-7, is as follows: DVKVTQSSRYLVKRTGEKVFLECVQDMDHENMFWYRQDPGLGLRLIYFSYDVKMKEKGDIPEGYSVSREKKERFSLILESASTNQTSMYLCASRYRDRASLEQYFGPGTRLTVT.

DNA for the CDR3: TGCAGTGCTAGCCCAGCGAGAGGCTACACCTTC. Its translation: CSASPARGYTF. V and J are TRBV20-1 and TRBJ1-2; D gene ambiguous. V was clipped by 3 bases and J by 8 bases, with 10 bases between them. Germline lookup yields CDR1 DFQATT and CDR2 SNEGSKA (reference sequence). There are 11 residues in the CDR3.

The CDR3 is CATSRDRGLRYGNQPQHF. The CDR3 region has the DNA TGTGCCACCAGCAGAGATCGAGGGCTCCGGTATGGCAATCAGCCCCAGCATTTT. The rearrangement joins TRBV15 to TRBJ1-5, with no clear D. The V gene lost 0 bases and the J gene lost 2 bases, with 17 bases spanning the gap. From germline, CDR1 is LNHNV and CDR2 YYDKDF (reference sequence). The CDR3 length is 18 residues.

The V gene is TRBV5-1, the J gene TRBJ2-2; D possibly corresponds to TRBD2 (5 bases). The CDR3 length is 14 residues. In germline, CDR1 is SGHRS, CDR2 YFSETQ. The V and J ends lost 9 bases and 3 bases respectively, with 15 bases between them. The CDR3 sequence: CATRTSGDTGELFF. The CDR3 bases are TGCGCCACCCGTACTTCCGGGGACACCGGGGAGCTGTTTTTT.